These 30 T cell receptor beta chains came from one sample sequenced in a study of T cell responses to AZD1222 COVID-19 vaccine. Libraries were prepared by immunoSEQ multiplex PCR; TCRdb keeps only in-frame clonotypes and omits some of them. The repertoire holds 180,000 or so clones, with 88% as singletons. Sequenced material: peripheral blood, taken 28 days after the second AZD1222 dose. These receptors all stem from an adult who received the AZD1222 COVID-19 vaccine.

The V call is TRBV6-2 or TRBV6-3, the J call TRBJ2-1; 9 bases are shared with TRBD2. This CDR3 contains 16 residues. V lost 0 bases to trimming and J lost 6 bases; unmatched junction nucleotides: 6. In germline, CDR1 is MNHEY, CDR2 SVGEGT. This CDR3 reads CASSYSASGDPNEQFF. CDR3 coding DNA: TGTGCCAGCAGTTACTCGGCTAGCGGGGACCCCAATGAGCAGTTCTTC.

V is TRBV29-1 and J is TRBJ1-1; D possibly corresponds to TRBD1 (5 bases). With 5 bases removed from V and 7 bases from J, the gap between germline ends came to 23 bases. The CDR3 sequence is 15 residues long. Germline CDR1 SQVTM, CDR2 ANQGSEA. CDR3 protein: CSVIEDMGGGDEAFF. CDR3 DNA sequence: TGCAGCGTTATTGAAGATATGGGGGGGGGTGATGAAGCTTTCTTT. Using reference TRBV29-1 and TRBJ1-1 for the parts outside the CDR3, the full variable domain is SAVISQKPSRDICQRGTSLTIQCQVDSQVTMMFWYRQQPGQSLTLIATANQGSEATYESGFVIDKFPISRPNLTFSTLTVSNMSPEDSSIYLCSVIEDMGGGDEAFFGQGTRLTVV.

V gene TRBV9 combines with J gene TRBJ1-3, with 8 bases aligning to TRBD1. Germline V gene lookup returns CDR1 SGDLS and CDR2 YYNGEE. The CDR3 totals 15 residues. V was pared by 4 bases and J by 9 bases, with 12 bases of the junction left unmatched. CDR3 in amino acids: CASSPEVRGQGTIYF. As DNA, the CDR3 is TGTGCCAGCAGCCCAGAGGTCAGGGGGCAAGGCACCATATATTTT.

The chain joins TRBV6-6 to TRBJ1-5; D remains ambiguous. The CDR3 is 18 residues long. The germline gives CDR1 MNHNY, CDR2 SVGAGI (reference sequence). V was pared by 5 bases and J by 7 bases, with 27 bases between. CDR3 DNA: TGTGCCAGCAGTCCCGAGTTTGGGAAGGGTTACGGTGGACAGCCCCAGCATTTT. Translated, it gives CASSPEFGKGYGGQPQHF.

The V call is TRBV7-3, the J call TRBJ2-1; 8 nucleotides align to TRBD2. CDR1 and CDR2 (germline): SGHTA, FQGTGA. With 6 bases clipped from V and 10 bases from J, the junction kept 8 bases outside the gene matches. This CDR3 region has 13 residues. The CDR3 DNA sequence: TGTGCCAGCAGTCGAATTAGCGGGAACGAGCAGTTCTTC. It encodes CASSRISGNEQFF.

V and J are TRBV27 and TRBJ2-7; TRBD2 agrees at 12 bases. V lost 5 bases and J lost 4; bases outside the gene matches: 6. The CDR3 contains 15 residues. CDR1 is MNHEY, CDR2 SMNVEV, per germline (reference sequence). DNA for the CDR3: TGTGCCAGCAGTCCCCGCGGACTAGCGGGATACGAGCAGTACTTC. It codes for CASSPRGLAGYEQYF.

The chain joins TRBV18 to TRBJ2-2; TRBD2 aligns across 12 bases. Per germline, CDR1 KGHSH and CDR2 LQKENI. CDR3 length: 16 residues. V shed 3 bases, J shed 6 bases, and the junction held 5 bases outside the gene matches. The CDR3 DNA sequence: TGTGCCAGCTCACCGAAGCTAGCGGGAGGGCCCGGGGAGCTGTTTTTT. This sequence encodes CASSPKLAGGPGELFF. The variable domain in full, completed from reference TRBV18 and TRBJ2-2, reads NAGVMQNPRHLVRRRGQEARLRCSPMKGHSHVYWYRQLPEEGLKFMVYLQKENIIDESGMPKERFSAEFPKEGPSILRIQQVVRGDSAAYFCASSPKLAGGPGELFFGEGSRLTVL.

This rearrangement joins TRBV7-2 to TRBJ2-7; D is undetermined. Trimming cost V 4 bases and J 11 bases, with 18 bases left between them. Germline values: CDR1 SGHTA, CDR2 FQGNSA. This CDR3 is built from 13 residues. CDR3 nucleotides: TGTGCCAGCAGCTCCCGGGCCCCCCTGTTGAAGTACTTC. It codes for CASSSRAPLLKYF.

This chain connects TRBV27 to TRBJ2-5, with D possibly matching TRBD2 (6 bases). CDR1 is MNHEY, CDR2 SMNVEV, per germline (reference sequence). This CDR3 has 14 amino acids. V gave up 0 bases and J gave up 5 bases, with 10 bases separating them. CDR3 region: CASSLSTGVETQYF. CDR3 bases: TGTGCCAGCAGTTTATCGACGGGAGTGGAGACCCAGTACTTC.

This chain uses TRBV7-3 with TRBJ2-1; no clear D. From germline, CDR1 is SGHTA and CDR2 FQGTGA. V was shortened by 5 bases and J by 10 bases, with 15 bases between the two germline ends. The CDR3 totals 13 residues. CDR3 nucleotide sequence: TGTGCCAGCAGCGCCCAGAGTCTTCTAGAGCAGTTCTTC. Protein sequence: CASSAQSLLEQFF.

V gene TRBV5-1 combines with J gene TRBJ1-5; 8 positions match TRBD1. J was trimmed by 0 bases and V by 7 bases; bases with no gene match: 12. Germline CDR1 reads SGHRS; CDR2 reads YFSETQ. The CDR3 runs 17 residues. CDR3 bases: TGCGCCAGCTGGACTGGGGACAGGCCTTATAGCAATCAGCCCCAGCATTTT. Protein: CASWTGDRPYSNQPQHF.

This clone was seen a few times. The CDR3 bases are TGTGCCAGCAGTTTCATTCGTGGCTACACCTTC. Protein product: CASSFIRGYTF. The rearrangement uses TRBV28 and TRBJ1-2; D gene unclear. The CDR3 runs to 11 residues. The V end lost 3 bases, the J end lost 7 bases, and 6 bases lay between the germline ends. Germline lookup yields CDR1 MDHEN and CDR2 SYDVKM.

The chain combines TRBV7-2 with TRBJ2-3; 7 nucleotides align to TRBD1. V was pared by 6 bases and J by 3 bases, with 6 bases of the junction left unmatched. This CDR3 region has 14 residues. Germline V CDR1 and CDR2: SGHTA, FQGNSA. The CDR3 coding sequence is TGTGCCAGCAGTATCGTACAGGGGACAGATACGCAGTATTTT. Encoded protein: CASSIVQGTDTQYF.

The chain joins TRBV5-1 to TRBJ2-1; 9 bases line up with TRBD2. Unmatched junction bases numbered 8, after V lost 4 bases and J lost 0 bases. The CDR3 loop spans 17 amino acids. Germline V gene sequence: CDR1 SGHRS, CDR2 YFSETQ. CDR3 in amino acids: CASSPLAGAPSYNEQFF. For the CDR3, the DNA is TGCGCCAGCAGCCCCTTAGCGGGAGCGCCCTCCTACAATGAGCAGTTCTTC.

Worth noting for this clone: An end of the junction differs from the germline gene, which may be a read error. The V call is TRBV4-1, the J call TRBJ2-5; D is unclear. CDR3 length equals 14 residues. Germline V gene sequence: CDR1 MGHRA, CDR2 YSYEKL. CDR3 DNA: TGCGCCAGCAGCAAAGAAGGGTCTGTCGAGACCCAGTACTTC. Amino acid sequence: CASSKEGSVETQYF.

V is TRBV11-1 and J is TRBJ1-1, with D perhaps TRBD1 (6 bases). The CDR3 sequence is 15 residues long. V lost 5 bases and J 5 bases, leaving 18 bases between the germline ends. Germline-derived CDR1 and CDR2 are SGHAT and FQDESV (reference sequence). In DNA, the CDR3 is TGTGCCAGCAGCGCTGGCGGGGGCCTGGGGACTGAAGCTTTCTTT. This codes for CASSAGGGLGTEAFF.

This chain links TRBV9 with TRBJ2-1; 7 bases are shared with TRBD1. Germline CDR1 and CDR2: SGDLS and YYNGEE. This CDR3 region has 14 residues. With V trimmed by 2 bases and J by 7 bases, 6 bases remained unmatched. Here the CDR3 DNA reads TGTGCCAGCAGCGTCTCGGGACAGTCAAATGAGCAGTTCTTC. Translation: CASSVSGQSNEQFF.

This chain connects TRBV4-1 to TRBJ2-7; 8 bases fit TRBD1. The CDR3 runs to 15 residues. Per the germline V gene, CDR1 is MGHRA and CDR2 is YSYEKL. The V and J ends lost 1 base and 3 bases, in that order; junction bases with no gene match: 5. The CDR3 DNA reads TGCGCCAGCAGCCAAGGCGCAGGGGGCATCTACGAGCAGTACTTC. Translating gives CASSQGAGGIYEQYF.

This sequence joins TRBV9 and TRBJ1-5, with D hard to call. Trimming pared 0 bases from V and 3 bases from J, leaving 4 bases between. Germline loops: CDR1 SGDLS, CDR2 YYNGEE. The CDR3 extends over 13 amino acids. CDR3 in amino acids: CASSVADNQPQHF. The DNA for the CDR3 is TGTGCCAGCAGCGTAGCTGACAATCAGCCCCAGCATTTT. Combining the CDR3 with reference TRBV9 and TRBJ1-5 gives the whole variable domain DSGVTQTPKHLITATGQRVTLRCSPRSGDLSVYWYQQSLDQGLQFLIQYYNGEERAKGNILERFSAQQFPDLHSELNLSSLELGDSALYFCASSVADNQPQHFGDGTRLSIL.

The chain has TRBV9 and TRBJ2-1; unclear D gene. Trimming removed 0 bases from V and 7 bases from J, with 8 bases in between. There are 13 residues in the CDR3. From germline, CDR1 is SGDLS and CDR2 YYNGEE. The CDR3 sequence: CASSVGPANEQFF. DNA of the CDR3: TGTGCCAGCAGCGTAGGTCCGGCGAATGAGCAGTTCTTC.

The chain recombines TRBV12-5 with TRBJ2-1, with D perhaps assigned TRBD1 or TRBD2 (6 bases each). The V gene's germline CDR1 is LGHNT and CDR2 FRNRAP. CDR3 size: 15 residues. Deletions cut 4 bases from V and 0 bases from J, with 10 bases between. The CDR3 nucleotides are TGTGCTAGTGGTTCGAGGGGGGACTCCTACAATGAGCAGTTCTTC. It yields the protein CASGSRGDSYNEQFF.

This sequence joins TRBV27 and TRBJ2-5; a possible D gene is TRBD1 (6 bases). Deletions cut 4 bases from V and 2 bases from J, with 14 bases between. The germline V gene has CDR1 MNHEY and CDR2 SMNVEV (reference sequence). The CDR3 is made up of 15 amino acids. This chain's CDR3 is CASSYGPGTQETQYF. For the CDR3, the DNA is TGTGCCAGCAGTTACGGACCGGGGACACAAGAGACCCAGTACTTC.

This chain connects TRBV19 to TRBJ1-1; unclear D gene. V was shortened by 3 bases and J by 0 bases, with 5 bases between the two germline ends. From germline, CDR1 is LNHDA and CDR2 SQIVND (reference sequence). This CDR3 comprises 13 residues. The CDR3 sequence: CASSIQVNTEAFF. CDR3 coding DNA: TGTGCCAGTAGTATTCAAGTGAACACTGAAGCTTTCTTT.

The V and J genes are TRBV7-2 and TRBJ1-2; D call uncertain. V gave up 1 base and J gave up 7 bases, with 13 bases separating them. Germline assignment: CDR1 SGHTA and CDR2 FQGNSA. The CDR3 has 14 amino acids. The CDR3 sequence: CASSLVTEAGGYTF. As DNA, the CDR3 is TGTGCCAGCAGCTTAGTAACGGAGGCTGGTGGCTACACCTTC.

This chain joins TRBV6-1 and TRBJ1-3; 8 positions agree with TRBD1. Per germline, CDR1 MNHNS and CDR2 SASEGT. The CDR3 contains 16 residues. J lost 0 bases, V lost 3 bases, and 4 bases had no gene match. CDR3 loop: CASSDPTGGSGNTIYF. In DNA form, the CDR3 reads TGTGCCAGCAGTGACCCCACAGGGGGCTCTGGAAACACCATATATTTT.

On this clone: One junction end disagrees with the germline gene, perhaps due to a read error. The genes are TRBV7-7 and TRBJ2-7; D gene ambiguous. Germline V lookup: CDR1 SSHAT, CDR2 FNYEAQ (reference sequence). The length of the CDR3 is 13 residues. The CDR3 coding sequence is TGTGCTAGCAGCCCCGGGCCTCCCTACGAGCAGTACTTC. This encodes CASSPGPPYEQYF.

This sequence joins TRBV30 and TRBJ1-2; D ambiguous. V lost 4 bases and J 2 bases, leaving 5 bases between the germline ends. Germline V gene data show CDR1 as GTSNPN and CDR2 as SVGIG (reference sequence). This CDR3 has 11 amino acids. CDR3 nucleotide sequence: TGTGCCTGGACTCAGAACTATGGCTACACCTTC. Its translation is CAWTQNYGYTF.

The rearrangement joins TRBV24-1 to TRBJ2-3; TRBD2 is a possible D gene (5 bases). Deletions cut 3 bases from V and 2 bases from J, with 11 bases between. This CDR3 has 15 residues. Germline V gives CDR1 KGHDR, CDR2 SFDVKD. This CDR3 is CATSDPGINTDTQYF. Written as DNA, the CDR3 is TGTGCCACCAGTGATCCCGGGATCAACACAGATACGCAGTATTTT.

J is TRBJ2-1 and V is TRBV18; 10 bases fit TRBD2. The germline V gene encodes CDR1 KGHSH and CDR2 LQKENI. The J segment lost 4 bases and the V segment lost 3 bases, leaving 9 bases of the junction unmatched. This CDR3 has 17 residues. The CDR3 protein is CASSPLAGVLGYNEQFF. The CDR3 coding sequence is TGTGCCAGCTCACCTCTAGCGGGAGTATTAGGGTACAATGAGCAGTTCTTC.

The chain joins TRBV24-1 to TRBJ2-7; tentative D call: TRBD1 (7 bases). The germline V gene has CDR1 KGHDR and CDR2 SFDVKD. The length of the CDR3 is 15 residues. Between the trimmed V and J ends, which lost 3 bases and 0 bases, there was a span of 11 bases. CDR3 DNA: TGTGCCACCAGTGATCCAGGGGGGAACTCCTACGAGCAGTACTTC. It codes for CATSDPGGNSYEQYF.